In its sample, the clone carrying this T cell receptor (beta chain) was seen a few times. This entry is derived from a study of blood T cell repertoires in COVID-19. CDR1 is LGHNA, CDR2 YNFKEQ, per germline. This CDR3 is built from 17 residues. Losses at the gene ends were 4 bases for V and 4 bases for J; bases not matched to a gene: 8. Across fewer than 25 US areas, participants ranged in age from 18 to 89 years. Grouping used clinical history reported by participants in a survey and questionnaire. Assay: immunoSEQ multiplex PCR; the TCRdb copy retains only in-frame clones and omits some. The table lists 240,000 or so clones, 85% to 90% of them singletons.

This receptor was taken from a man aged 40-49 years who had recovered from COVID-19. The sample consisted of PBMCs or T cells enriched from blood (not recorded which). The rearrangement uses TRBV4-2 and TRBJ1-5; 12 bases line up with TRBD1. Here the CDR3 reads CASSPSLGQGANQPQHF. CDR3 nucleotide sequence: TGTGCCAGCAGCCCCTCCCTGGGACAGGGGGCGAATCAGCCCCAGCATTTT.